This T cell receptor (beta chain) is from a study of CD8 T cells in ankylosing spondylitis. The length of the CDR3 is 18 residues. V was pared by 0 bases and J by 1 base, with 16 bases between. This clonotype was observed at least ten times. In TCRdb, the 5' RACE reads were re-called with MiXCR into one record per CDR3 protein. The repertoire holds 200,000 to 300,000 distinct CDR3 sequences, with roughly a tenth as singletons. The chain is built from TRBV12-3 or TRBV12-4 and TRBJ1-5; TRBD1 is a possible D gene (5 bases). The clonotype originates from a male donor with ankylosing spondylitis or in good health (not recorded which). The sequenced material came from blood, either unsorted or a sorted T cell fraction (not recorded which). CDR3 coding DNA: TGTGCCAGCAGTTTAGCGCGTAGGCAGGGAGGCAGCAATCAGCCCCAGCATTTT. It codes for CASSLARRQGGSNQPQHF.